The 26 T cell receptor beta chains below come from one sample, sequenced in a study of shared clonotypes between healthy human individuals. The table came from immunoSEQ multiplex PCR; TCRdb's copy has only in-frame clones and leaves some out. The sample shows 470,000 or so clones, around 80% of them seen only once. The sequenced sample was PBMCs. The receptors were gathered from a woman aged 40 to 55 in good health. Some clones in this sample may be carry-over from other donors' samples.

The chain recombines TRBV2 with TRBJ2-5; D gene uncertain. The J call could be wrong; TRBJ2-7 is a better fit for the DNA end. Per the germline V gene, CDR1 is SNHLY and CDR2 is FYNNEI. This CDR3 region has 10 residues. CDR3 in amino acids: CASRTSEQYF. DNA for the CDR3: TGTGCCAGCAGGACGAGCGAGCAGTACTTC.

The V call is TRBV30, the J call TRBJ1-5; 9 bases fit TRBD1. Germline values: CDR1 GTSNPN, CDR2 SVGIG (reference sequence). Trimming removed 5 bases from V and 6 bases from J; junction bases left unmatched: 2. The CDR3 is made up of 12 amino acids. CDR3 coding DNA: TGTGCCTGGCGGACAGGGGTTCAGCCCCAGCATTTT. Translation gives CAWRTGVQPQHF.

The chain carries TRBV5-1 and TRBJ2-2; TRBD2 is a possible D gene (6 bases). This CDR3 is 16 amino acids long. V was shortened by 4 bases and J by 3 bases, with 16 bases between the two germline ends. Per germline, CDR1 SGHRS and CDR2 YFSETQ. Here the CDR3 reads CASSNPGSGYTGELFF. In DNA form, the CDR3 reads TGCGCCAGCAGCAACCCGGGGAGCGGGTACACCGGGGAGCTGTTTTTT. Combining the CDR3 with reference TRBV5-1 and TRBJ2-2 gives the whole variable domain KAGVTQTPRYLIKTRGQQVTLSCSPISGHRSVSWYQQTPGQGLQFLFEYFSETQRNKGNFPGRFSGRQFSNSRSEMNVSTLELGDSALYLCASSNPGSGYTGELFFGEGSRLTVL.

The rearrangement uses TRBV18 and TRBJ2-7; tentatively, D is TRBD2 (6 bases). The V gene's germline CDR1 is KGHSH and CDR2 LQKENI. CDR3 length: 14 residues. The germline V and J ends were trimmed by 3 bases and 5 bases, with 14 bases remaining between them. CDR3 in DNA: TGTGCCAGCTCACCCAGCGGAGGGTTCCACGAGCAGTACTTC. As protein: CASSPSGGFHEQYF.

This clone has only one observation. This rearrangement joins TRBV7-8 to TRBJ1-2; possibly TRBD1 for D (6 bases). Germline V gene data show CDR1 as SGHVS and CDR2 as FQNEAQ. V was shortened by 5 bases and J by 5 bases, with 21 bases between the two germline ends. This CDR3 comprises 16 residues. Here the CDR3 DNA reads TGTGCCAGCAGCCCAAACACAGGAAGAGGGGGATATGGCTACACCTTC. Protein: CASSPNTGRGGYGYTF.

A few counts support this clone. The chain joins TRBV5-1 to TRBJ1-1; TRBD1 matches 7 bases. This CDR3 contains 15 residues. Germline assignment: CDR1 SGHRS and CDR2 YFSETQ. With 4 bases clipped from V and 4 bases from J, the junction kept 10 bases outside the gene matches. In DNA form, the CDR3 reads TGCGCCAGCAGCACCCAGGGGGAATGGGGCACTGAAGCTTTCTTT. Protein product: CASSTQGEWGTEAFF.

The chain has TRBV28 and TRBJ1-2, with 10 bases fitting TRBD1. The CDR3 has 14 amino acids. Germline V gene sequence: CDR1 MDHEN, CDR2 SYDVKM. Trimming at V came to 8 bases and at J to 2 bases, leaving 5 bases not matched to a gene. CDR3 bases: TGTGCCAGCCGGGACAGGGGCGAGAACTATGGCTACACCTTC. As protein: CASRDRGENYGYTF.

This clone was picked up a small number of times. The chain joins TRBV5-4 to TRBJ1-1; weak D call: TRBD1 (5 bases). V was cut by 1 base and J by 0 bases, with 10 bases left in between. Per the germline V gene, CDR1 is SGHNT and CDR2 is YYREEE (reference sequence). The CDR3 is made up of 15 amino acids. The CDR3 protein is CASSLPAGMNTEAFF. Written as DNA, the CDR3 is TGTGCCAGCAGCTTGCCTGCAGGGATGAACACTGAAGCTTTCTTT.

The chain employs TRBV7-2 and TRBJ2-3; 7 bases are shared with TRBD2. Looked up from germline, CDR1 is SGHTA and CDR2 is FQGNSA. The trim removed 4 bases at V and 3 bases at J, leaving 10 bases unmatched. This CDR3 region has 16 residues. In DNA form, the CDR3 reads TGTGCCAGCAGCTACCGGGCGGGAGATGGGACAGATACGCAGTATTTT. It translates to CASSYRAGDGTDTQYF.

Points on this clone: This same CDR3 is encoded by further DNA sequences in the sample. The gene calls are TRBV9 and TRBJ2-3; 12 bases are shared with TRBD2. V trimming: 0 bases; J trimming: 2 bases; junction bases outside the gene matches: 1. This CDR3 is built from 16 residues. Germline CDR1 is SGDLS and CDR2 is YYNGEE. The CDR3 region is CASSVGLAGVTDTQYF. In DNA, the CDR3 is TGTGCCAGCAGCGTAGGACTAGCGGGAGTCACAGATACGCAGTATTTT.

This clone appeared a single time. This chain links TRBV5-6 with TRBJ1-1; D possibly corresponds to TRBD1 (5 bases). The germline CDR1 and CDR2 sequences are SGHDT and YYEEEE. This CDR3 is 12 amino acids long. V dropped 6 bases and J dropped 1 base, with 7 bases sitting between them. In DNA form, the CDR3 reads TGTGCCAGCACCAGGGCGAACACTGAAGCTTTCTTT. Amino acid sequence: CASTRANTEAFF.

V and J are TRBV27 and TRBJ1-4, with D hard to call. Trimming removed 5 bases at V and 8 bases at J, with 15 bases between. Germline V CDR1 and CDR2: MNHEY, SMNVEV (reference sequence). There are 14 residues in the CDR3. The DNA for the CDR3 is TGTGCCAGCAGTCCCCTGGGAGGAGGGGAAAAACTGTTTTTT. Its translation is CASSPLGGGEKLFF.

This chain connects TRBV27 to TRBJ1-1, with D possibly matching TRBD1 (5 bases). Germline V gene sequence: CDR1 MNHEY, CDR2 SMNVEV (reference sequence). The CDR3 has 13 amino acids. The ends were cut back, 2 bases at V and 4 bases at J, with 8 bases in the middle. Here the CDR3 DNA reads TGTGCCAGCAGTTTAAGGCAGGGCACTGAAGCTTTCTTT. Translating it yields CASSLRQGTEAFF.

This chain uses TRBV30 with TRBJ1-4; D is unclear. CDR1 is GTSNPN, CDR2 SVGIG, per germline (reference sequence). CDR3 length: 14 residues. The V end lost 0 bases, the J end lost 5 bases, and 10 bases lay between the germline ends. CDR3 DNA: TGTGCCTGGAGTGTCGGAGAACCCAATGAAAAACTGTTTTTT. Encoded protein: CAWSVGEPNEKLFF.

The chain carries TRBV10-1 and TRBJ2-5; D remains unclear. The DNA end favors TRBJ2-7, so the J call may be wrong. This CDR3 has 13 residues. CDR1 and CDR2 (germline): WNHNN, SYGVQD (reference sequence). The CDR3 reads CASSESMSYEQYF. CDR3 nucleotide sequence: TGCGCCAGCAGTGAGTCGATGAGCTACGAGCAGTACTTC.

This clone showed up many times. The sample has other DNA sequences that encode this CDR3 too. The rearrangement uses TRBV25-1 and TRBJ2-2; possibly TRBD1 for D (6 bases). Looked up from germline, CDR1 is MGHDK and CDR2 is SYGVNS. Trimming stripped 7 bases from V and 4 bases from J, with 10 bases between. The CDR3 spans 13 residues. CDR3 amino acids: CASKRGSTGELFF. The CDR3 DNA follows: TGTGCCAGCAAAAGGGGGAGCACCGGGGAGCTGTTTTTT.

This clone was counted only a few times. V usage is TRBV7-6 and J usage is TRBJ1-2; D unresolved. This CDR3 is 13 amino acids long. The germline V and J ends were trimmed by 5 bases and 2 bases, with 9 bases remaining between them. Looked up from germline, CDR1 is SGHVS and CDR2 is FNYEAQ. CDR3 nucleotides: TGTGCCAGCAGCGGGTGGGGAAACTATGGCTACACCTTC. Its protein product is CASSGWGNYGYTF.

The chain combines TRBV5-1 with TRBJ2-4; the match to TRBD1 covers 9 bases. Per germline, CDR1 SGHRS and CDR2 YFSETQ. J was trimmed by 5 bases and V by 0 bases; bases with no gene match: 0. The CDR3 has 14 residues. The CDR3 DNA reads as TGCGCCAGCAGCTTGGGGGACAGGGAAAACATTCAGTACTTC. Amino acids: CASSLGDRENIQYF.

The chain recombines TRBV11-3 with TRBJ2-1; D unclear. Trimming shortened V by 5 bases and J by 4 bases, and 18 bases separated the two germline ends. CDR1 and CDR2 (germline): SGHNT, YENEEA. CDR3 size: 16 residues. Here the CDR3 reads CASSPTRTAGYNEQFF. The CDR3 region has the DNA TGTGCCAGCAGCCCCACGCGGACCGCAGGTTACAATGAGCAGTTCTTC.

The CDR3 nucleotides read TGTGCCAGCAGCTTTAGGGCAGCTAACTATGGCTACACCTTC. It translates to CASSFRAANYGYTF. V usage is TRBV5-6 and J usage is TRBJ1-2; D is unresolved. The V and J ends lost 2 bases and 0 bases respectively, with 8 bases between them. The CDR3 spans 14 residues. The germline gives CDR1 SGHDT, CDR2 YYEEEE.

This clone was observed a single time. The CDR3 DNA is TGTGCCAGCAGTGACAGGGGGGAAGGTTTATACGAGCAGTACTTC. This translates into CASSDRGEGLYEQYF. The chain employs TRBV6-1 and TRBJ2-5; possible D gene TRBD1, 7 bases. With the DNA end fitting TRBJ2-7 better, the J assignment may be wrong. The length of the CDR3 is 15 residues. Germline V CDR1 and CDR2: MNHNS, SASEGT.

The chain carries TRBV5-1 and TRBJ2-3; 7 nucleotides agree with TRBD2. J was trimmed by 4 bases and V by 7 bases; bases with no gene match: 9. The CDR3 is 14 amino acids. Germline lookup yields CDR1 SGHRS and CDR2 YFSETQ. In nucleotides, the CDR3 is TGCGCCAGCCGCAAAACGGGGGGACCAGATACGCAGTATTTT. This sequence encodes CASRKTGGPDTQYF.

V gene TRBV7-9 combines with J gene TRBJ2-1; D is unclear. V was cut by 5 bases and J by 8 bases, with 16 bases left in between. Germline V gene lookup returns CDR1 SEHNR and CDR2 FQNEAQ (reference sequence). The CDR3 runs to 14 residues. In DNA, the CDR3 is TGTGCCAGCAGCCTCCCTTTAGCCGCCCATGAGCAGTTCTTC. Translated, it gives CASSLPLAAHEQFF.

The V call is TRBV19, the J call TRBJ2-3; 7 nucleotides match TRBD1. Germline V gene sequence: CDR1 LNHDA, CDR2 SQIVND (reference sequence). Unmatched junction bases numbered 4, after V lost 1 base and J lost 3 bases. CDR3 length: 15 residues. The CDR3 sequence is CASSIGGGGTDTQYF. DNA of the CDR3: TGTGCCAGTAGTATAGGAGGGGGCGGTACAGATACGCAGTATTTT. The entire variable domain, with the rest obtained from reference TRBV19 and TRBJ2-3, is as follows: DGGITQSPKYLFRKEGQNVTLSCEQNLNHDAMYWYRQDPGQGLRLIYYSQIVNDFQKGDIAEGYSVSREKKESFPLTVTSAQKNPTAFYLCASSIGGGGTDTQYFGPGTRLTVL.

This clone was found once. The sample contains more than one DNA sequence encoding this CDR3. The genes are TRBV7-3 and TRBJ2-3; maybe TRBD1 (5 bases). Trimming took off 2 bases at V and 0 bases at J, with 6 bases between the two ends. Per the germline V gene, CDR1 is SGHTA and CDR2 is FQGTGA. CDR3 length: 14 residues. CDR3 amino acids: CASSLGHSTDTQYF. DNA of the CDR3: TGTGCCAGCAGCTTAGGACATAGCACAGATACGCAGTATTTT.

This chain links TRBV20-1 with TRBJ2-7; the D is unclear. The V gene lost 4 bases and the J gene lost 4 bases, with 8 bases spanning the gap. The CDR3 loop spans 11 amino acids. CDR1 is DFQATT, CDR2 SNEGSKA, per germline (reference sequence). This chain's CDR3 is CSATKEYEQYF. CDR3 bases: TGCAGTGCTACTAAGGAGTACGAGCAGTACTTC.